The 22 T cell receptor beta chains below all came from one sample that was sequenced in a study of shared clonotypes between healthy human individuals. Clones were read by immunoSEQ multiplex PCR, and TCRdb kept only the in-frame ones, dropping some. Of hundreds of thousands of clones detected, 60% to 80% appear once; the ten largest clones hold 1.8%. The sequenced sample was memory CD4+ T cells sorted from blood. Subset reported: CD45RA-negative fraction. These receptors all come from a woman aged 25 to 39 in good health.

The chain links TRBV19 to TRBJ2-5; a weak D match, TRBD1 (6 bases). The CDR3 covers 13 residues. Germline CDR1 reads LNHDA; CDR2 reads SQIVND (reference sequence). With 7 bases removed from V and 7 bases from J, the gap between germline ends came to 16 bases. The CDR3 coding sequence is TGTGCCAGTAAGGTATCAGGGGCGCGGACCCAGTACTTC. It codes for CASKVSGARTQYF.

The chain recombines TRBV29-1 with TRBJ1-1; the D is unclear. V was shortened by 5 bases and J by 0 bases, with 10 bases between the two germline ends. Looked up from germline, CDR1 is SQVTM and CDR2 is ANQGSEA. The CDR3 is 13 residues long. The CDR3 DNA is TGCAGCGTTACTAATTACATGAACACTGAAGCTTTCTTT. Amino acid sequence: CSVTNYMNTEAFF.

This chain links TRBV2 with TRBJ1-3; D ambiguous. CDR1 and CDR2 (germline): SNHLY, FYNNEI. This CDR3 comprises 14 residues. Trimming took 3 bases from V and 0 from J, leaving 6 bases between them. The CDR3, as DNA: TGTGCCAGCAGTGACGGATTCTCTGGAAACACCATATATTTT. Its protein is CASSDGFSGNTIYF.

The V and J genes are TRBV19 and TRBJ1-5; D not certain. There are 15 residues in the CDR3. V lost 8 bases to trimming and J lost 6 bases, with 20 bases between them. Germline V CDR1 and CDR2: LNHDA, SQIVND (reference sequence). The DNA for the CDR3 is TGTGCCAGTTCCTCAGGACTCGATCGGGTTCAGCCCCAGCATTTT. It yields the protein CASSSGLDRVQPQHF.

The chain carries TRBV27 and TRBJ2-7; D not resolved. The germline CDR1 and CDR2 sequences are MNHEY and SMNVEV (reference sequence). The CDR3 has 16 residues. Trimming left V 0 bases short and J 6 bases short, with 18 bases between. CDR3 DNA: TGTGCCAGCAGTTTATCGTGGCGGTCCGAGGCTGGCGAGCAGTACTTC. This encodes CASSLSWRSEAGEQYF.

The chain uses TRBV30 and TRBJ2-3; TRBD1 is a possible D gene (6 bases). Germline V gives CDR1 GTSNPN, CDR2 SVGIG (reference sequence). Trimming stripped 4 bases from V and 8 bases from J, with 19 bases between. The CDR3 is made up of 14 amino acids. CDR3 loop: CAWNGDKDLGTQYF. CDR3 sequence (DNA): TGTGCCTGGAATGGGGACAAAGATCTGGGTACGCAGTATTTT. Full variable domain (missing parts from reference TRBV30 and TRBJ2-3): SQTIHQWPATLVQPVGSPLSLECTVEGTSNPNLYWYRQAAGRGLQLLFYSVGIGQISSEVPQNLSASRPQDRQFILSSKKLLLSDSGFYLCAWNGDKDLGTQYFGPGTRLTVL.

This rearrangement joins TRBV27 to TRBJ1-2, with TRBD1 matching over 9 bases. V shed 5 bases, J shed 0 bases, and the junction held 10 bases outside the gene matches. CDR1 is MNHEY and CDR2 is SMNVEV in the germline V gene (reference sequence). The CDR3 is made up of 17 amino acids. The CDR3 spells CASSPGQGRSTNYGYTF. DNA for the CDR3: TGTGCCAGCAGTCCCGGACAGGGGCGCTCCACTAACTATGGCTACACCTTC.

Written as DNA, the CDR3 is TGCGCCAGCAGCCAGACGCGGGACACGACCTACGAGCAGTACTTC. It yields the protein CASSQTRDTTYEQYF. The chain employs TRBV4-1 and TRBJ2-7; D may be TRBD1 or TRBD2 (6 bases each). The CDR3 extends over 15 amino acids. Trimming took off 3 bases at V and 2 bases at J, with 14 bases between the two ends. CDR1 and CDR2 (germline): MGHRA, YSYEKL.

In this sample, this clone turned up a few times. The chain recombines TRBV2 with TRBJ1-5; 9 bases align to TRBD1. CDR1 and CDR2 from the germline V gene are SNHLY and FYNNEI. The CDR3 covers 15 residues. Unmatched junction bases numbered 7, after V lost 7 bases and J lost 3 bases. The CDR3 region has the DNA TGTGCCAGCAAAAGACAGGGGGATGCCAATCAGCCCCAGCATTTT. Protein sequence: CASKRQGDANQPQHF.

V gene TRBV7-8 combines with J gene TRBJ2-5, with D tentatively TRBD2 (6 bases). The CDR3 is made up of 15 amino acids. The V end was cut by 2 bases, the J end by 2 bases, with 12 bases between. Germline loops: CDR1 SGHVS, CDR2 FQNEAQ. DNA for the CDR3: TGTGCCAGCAGCTTAAATGGAGGGGTGCAAGAGACCCAGTACTTC. Translated, it gives CASSLNGGVQETQYF.

The CDR3 nucleotides are TGTGCCAGCAGTTCTCAAACCGGATATTCGGGGACCCAGTACTTC. This gives the protein CASSSQTGYSGTQYF. This chain links TRBV27 with TRBJ2-5; D not certain. Trimming pared 4 bases from V and 7 bases from J, leaving 19 bases between. CDR1 MNHEY and CDR2 SMNVEV come from the germline V gene (reference sequence). The CDR3 has 15 residues.

This clone was detected a few times. The chain employs TRBV7-9 and TRBJ1-1, with 7 positions matching TRBD1. With V trimmed by 5 bases and J by 4 bases, 7 bases remained unmatched. Germline values: CDR1 SEHNR, CDR2 FQNEAQ (reference sequence). The CDR3 contains 14 residues. Here the CDR3 DNA reads TGTGCCAGCAGCCTGGGACAGCTTAGCACTGAAGCTTTCTTT. It specifies CASSLGQLSTEAFF.

This clone has just a few counts. The CDR3 here is CASSQDVAGLLANYGYTF. The CDR3 DNA reads as TGTGCCAGCAGCCAAGATGTTGCCGGCCTCCTAGCTAACTATGGCTACACCTTC. The V and J genes are TRBV4-2 and TRBJ1-2; D gene uncertain. This CDR3 has 18 residues. The V gene's germline CDR1 is LGHNA and CDR2 YNFKEQ. Trimming pared 0 bases from V and 0 bases from J, leaving 17 bases between.

This clone was seen a handful of times. This chain joins TRBV19 and TRBJ1-4; D not certain. V was shortened by 0 bases and J by 7 bases, with 9 bases between the two germline ends. The CDR3 totals 14 residues. Looked up from germline, CDR1 is LNHDA and CDR2 is SQIVND (reference sequence). The CDR3 region has the DNA TGTGCCAGTAGTATAGATCAAAGGATTGAAAAACTGTTTTTT. It specifies CASSIDQRIEKLFF. Variable domain in full (rest from reference TRBV19 and TRBJ1-4): DGGITQSPKYLFRKEGQNVTLSCEQNLNHDAMYWYRQDPGQGLRLIYYSQIVNDFQKGDIAEGYSVSREKKESFPLTVTSAQKNPTAFYLCASSIDQRIEKLFFGSGTQLSVL.

The V call is TRBV5-3, the J call TRBJ2-7; 8 nucleotides match TRBD2. TRBV5-3 is marked as an open reading frame, function uncertain. The CDR3 is made up of 16 amino acids. Trimming took 3 bases from V and 4 from J; bases not matched to a gene: 12. As DNA, the CDR3 is TGTGCCAGAAGCTCCGGCACTAGCGGAGATTCTTACGAGCAGTACTTC. It encodes CARSSGTSGDSYEQYF.

This clone was counted between two and nine times. The rearrangement links TRBV7-6 to TRBJ2-5; D tentatively fits TRBD1 or TRBD2 (6 bases each). The CDR3 spans 13 residues. V dropped 6 bases and J dropped 5 bases, with 13 bases sitting between them. Germline V CDR1 and CDR2: SGHVS, FNYEAQ. The CDR3 DNA sequence: TGTGCCAGCAGTAGAGGGGGGCGTGAGACCCAGTACTTC. Amino acid sequence: CASSRGGRETQYF.

This clone was observed a single time. The V gene is TRBV19, the J gene TRBJ2-1; perhaps D is TRBD1 or TRBD2 (6 bases each). CDR3 length: 14 residues. Germline V gives CDR1 LNHDA, CDR2 SQIVND (reference sequence). V was trimmed by 7 bases and J by 0 bases, leaving 10 bases between them. The CDR3 nucleotides read TGTGCCAGTAAGGGGGGAAGCTCCTACAATGAGCAGTTCTTC. Translation gives CASKGGSSYNEQFF.

The chain is built from TRBV7-2 and TRBJ1-3; 11 bases agree with TRBD1. V lost 6 bases to trimming and J lost 5 bases; unmatched junction nucleotides: 9. This CDR3 has 16 residues. Looked up from germline, CDR1 is SGHTA and CDR2 is FQGNSA. Here the CDR3 reads CASRYSGTGGRNTIYF. The CDR3 DNA reads TGTGCCAGCAGATATTCCGGGACAGGGGGAAGAAACACCATATATTTT. Based on the CDR3 plus reference TRBV7-2 and TRBJ1-3, the full variable domain is GAGVSQSPSNKVTEKGKDVELRCDPISGHTALYWYRQSLGQGLEFLIYFQGNSAPDKSGLPSDRFSAERTGGSVSTLTIQRTQQEDSAVYLCASRYSGTGGRNTIYFGEGSWLTVV.

The chain combines TRBV6-5 with TRBJ2-7; TRBD2 is a possible D gene (6 bases). Trimming removed 3 bases at V and 4 bases at J, with 13 bases between. This CDR3 has 14 residues. CDR1 MNHEY and CDR2 SVGAGI come from the germline V gene. The CDR3 DNA reads TGTGCCAGCAGTTATCAACTAGGAGGGTACGAGCAGTACTTC. This sequence encodes CASSYQLGGYEQYF.

The J gene is TRBJ2-3, the V gene TRBV29-1; D remains ambiguous. Trimming shortened V by 7 bases and J by 4 bases, and 9 bases separated the two germline ends. Germline V gene sequence: CDR1 SQVTM, CDR2 ANQGSEA. The CDR3 is 11 residues long. CDR3 sequence: CSGRQADTQYF. The CDR3 DNA reads as TGCAGCGGGAGACAAGCAGATACGCAGTATTTT.

In the case of this clone: The sample has other DNA sequences that encode this CDR3 too. The rearrangement links TRBV2 to TRBJ2-7; no firm D call. Trimming left V 5 bases short and J 5 bases short, with 4 bases between. CDR3 size: 10 residues. The germline CDR1 and CDR2 sequences are SNHLY and FYNNEI. CDR3 region: CASSSHEQYF. The DNA for the CDR3 is TGTGCCAGCAGTTCCCACGAGCAGTACTTC.

This clone was recorded once. The chain is built from TRBV10-3 and TRBJ2-3, with D possibly matching TRBD1 (6 bases). The CDR3 extends over 13 amino acids. V shed 6 bases and J shed 4 bases, with 11 bases lying between them. From germline, CDR1 is ENHRY and CDR2 SYGVKD. Here the CDR3 DNA reads TGTGCCATCAGGGGGGCGGGCTCAGATACGCAGTATTTT. Its translation is CAIRGAGSDTQYF.